The 15 T cell receptor beta chains listed next were all sequenced from one sample in a study of cytomegalovirus exposure and HLA in healthy donors. The repertoire was sequenced with immunoSEQ multiplex PCR; TCRdb's copy has only in-frame clones and lacks some. The table records 150,000 to 250,000 clones, about 79% of them present only once. Sequencing input: PBMCs. Receptor source: a woman in her 30s in good health and CMV-seropositive.

The rearrangement uses TRBV30 and TRBJ2-3; TRBD2 matches at 9 bases. CDR3 length: 15 amino acids. After removal of 4 bases from V and 0 bases from J, the junction contained 5 bases not matched to a gene. The germline V gene has CDR1 GTSNPN and CDR2 SVGIG (reference sequence). For the CDR3, the DNA is TGTGCCTGGACCAGGCGGGAGGGGAGCACAGATACGCAGTATTTT. This gives the protein CAWTRREGSTDTQYF.

V usage is TRBV19 and J usage is TRBJ1-2; 8 positions match TRBD1. The CDR3 consists of 15 residues. V was clipped by 5 bases and J by 2 bases; unmatched bases: 7. The germline V gene has CDR1 LNHDA and CDR2 SQIVND (reference sequence). The CDR3 DNA is TGTGCCAGTAGTCCAGGGACAGGCCTCAACTATGGCTACACCTTC. This encodes CASSPGTGLNYGYTF.

This clone was seen a few times. The chain uses TRBV28 and TRBJ2-7; 9 bases align to TRBD2. Per germline, CDR1 MDHEN and CDR2 SYDVKM. V shed 6 bases and J 5 bases; nucleotides not matched to a gene: 5. This CDR3 is 13 amino acids long. In nucleotides, the CDR3 is TGTGCCAGCAGGAGCGGGAGGCCCCACGAGCAGTACTTC. Translated: CASRSGRPHEQYF. The full variable domain, its missing parts supplied by reference TRBV28 and TRBJ2-7, is DVKVTQSSRYLVKRTGEKVFLECVQDMDHENMFWYRQDPGLGLRLIYFSYDVKMKEKGDIPEGYSVSREKKERFSLILESASTNQTSMYLCASRSGRPHEQYFGPGTRLTVT.

The chain employs TRBV6-5 and TRBJ1-5; D not certain. The germline CDR1 and CDR2 sequences are MNHEY and SVGAGI. The CDR3 loop spans 14 amino acids. V was shortened by 2 bases and J by 2 bases, with 7 bases between the two germline ends. The CDR3 nucleotides are TGTGCCAGCAGTTACAGTGCGGGCAATCAGCCCCAGCATTTT. It translates to CASSYSAGNQPQHF.

The chain uses TRBV5-1 and TRBJ2-1, with D perhaps TRBD2 (6 bases). Germline CDR1 SGHRS, CDR2 YFSETQ. V lost 4 bases and J 7 bases, leaving 12 bases between the germline ends. The CDR3 consists of 13 residues. This chain's CDR3 is CASSRSAGNEQFF. The CDR3 coding sequence is TGCGCCAGCAGCCGATCCGCGGGGAATGAGCAGTTCTTC.

The chain combines TRBV7-2 with TRBJ2-3; 8 bases agree with TRBD1. CDR3 length: 16 residues. The trim removed 2 bases at V and 3 bases at J, leaving 7 bases unmatched. Germline CDR1 SGHTA, CDR2 FQGNSA. In nucleotides, the CDR3 is TGTGCCAGCAGCTTACTTGGACAGGGAGAGACAGATACGCAGTATTTT. Its protein is CASSLLGQGETDTQYF.

This clone was counted a few times. The rearrangement uses TRBV15 and TRBJ1-2; possibly TRBD1 for D (6 bases). The CDR3 has 13 residues. V dropped 0 bases and J dropped 13 bases, with 15 bases sitting between them. Germline CDR1 LNHNV, CDR2 YYDKDF (reference sequence). CDR3 amino acids: CATSRDRGTACTF. As DNA, the CDR3 is TGTGCCACCAGCAGAGACAGGGGAACCGCCTGCACCTTC.

This clone appeared once. The chain couples TRBV2 to TRBJ1-5; D is undetermined. Germline-derived CDR1 and CDR2 are SNHLY and FYNNEI. V was cut by 4 bases and J by 5 bases, with 9 bases left in between. There are 13 residues in the CDR3. CDR3 in amino acids: CASSGDRDQPQHF. For the CDR3, the DNA is TGTGCCAGCAGTGGCGACCGGGATCAGCCCCAGCATTTT.

The rearrangement uses TRBV5-1 and TRBJ2-7; TRBD2 aligns across 14 bases. This CDR3 is built from 14 residues. V was clipped by 4 bases and J by 7 bases; unmatched bases: 4. Germline-derived CDR1 and CDR2 are SGHRS and YFSETQ. CDR3 amino acids: CASSTGTSGSEQYF. CDR3 DNA sequence: TGCGCCAGCAGCACCGGGACTAGCGGGAGTGAGCAGTACTTC.

This clone was detected ten times or more. The V call is TRBV5-4, the J call TRBJ2-3; D remains ambiguous. V lost 1 base, J lost 6 bases, and 3 bases lay in between. The CDR3 sequence is 11 residues long. Germline V lookup: CDR1 SGHNT, CDR2 YYREEE (reference sequence). The CDR3 protein is CASSLRDTQYF. The DNA of the CDR3 is TGTGCCAGCAGCTTGCGTGATACGCAGTATTTT.

This sequence joins TRBV29-1 and TRBJ2-1; TRBD2 agrees at 7 bases. Germline values: CDR1 SQVTM, CDR2 ANQGSEA. Germline trimming cut 2 bases from V and 10 bases from J; bases unmatched to any gene: 2. This CDR3 is 11 amino acids long. CDR3 nucleotides: TGCAGCGTTGAACTGGGAGGGGAGCAGTTCTTC. Protein: CSVELGGEQFF.

The J gene is TRBJ2-7, the V gene TRBV27; 10 bases line up with TRBD2. The V segment lost 8 bases and the J segment 4 bases; nucleotides outside the gene matches: 11. This CDR3 spans 15 amino acids. The V gene's germline CDR1 is MNHEY and CDR2 SMNVEV (reference sequence). The CDR3 DNA is TGTGCCAGCCGGTTTCTAATAGCGGGAGGTTACGAGCAGTACTTC. Encoded protein: CASRFLIAGGYEQYF.

This clone has more than one count but fewer than ten. The rearrangement joins TRBV4-1 to TRBJ2-7, with 10 bases aligning to TRBD2. Germline CDR1 and CDR2: MGHRA and YSYEKL. The ends lost 0 bases at V and 7 bases at J; junction bases unmatched: 12. This CDR3 region has 17 residues. CDR3 DNA: TGCGCCAGCAGCCAAGATCCCCTAGCGGGAGTCCCTCGGGAGCAGTACTTC. Residues: CASSQDPLAGVPREQYF.

This chain uses TRBV6-5 with TRBJ2-5; 12 nucleotides agree with TRBD2. V lost 3 bases to trimming and J lost 5 bases; unmatched junction nucleotides: 7. Per the germline V gene, CDR1 is MNHEY and CDR2 is SVGAGI. The CDR3 length is 16 residues. CDR3 region: CASSYSLAGGGETQYF. In nucleotides, the CDR3 is TGTGCCAGCAGTTATAGCCTAGCGGGAGGGGGGGAGACCCAGTACTTC.

The genes are TRBV20-1 and TRBJ1-2; TRBD1 might be the D (5 bases). The CDR3 runs to 11 residues. With 6 bases removed from V and 2 bases from J, the gap between germline ends came to 7 bases. The germline gives CDR1 DFQATT, CDR2 SNEGSKA (reference sequence). DNA of the CDR3: TGCAGTGCACAGGTCAACTATGGCTACACCTTC. Protein sequence: CSAQVNYGYTF.